The rows below give T cell receptor beta chains drawn from one sample of a study of T cells after somatic rescue of genetic block. The table came from immunoSEQ multiplex PCR; TCRdb's copy has only in-frame clones and leaves some out. The sample includes 9,000 to 10,000 clones, around 74% of them seen just once. Sequencing was carried out using peripheral blood mononuclear cells (PBMCs). The receptors shown here come from a boy younger than 18. CDR3s include the opening cysteine and the closing phenylalanine or tryptophan.

>TRBV5-1|TRBJ1-6|14
CASSSVGRDSPLHF
>TRBV6-5|TRBJ1-1|14
CASSYDGLNTEAFF
>TRBV18|TRBJ2-1|17
CASSPPKLAGGHNEQFF
>TRBV5-1|TRBJ2-5|18
CASSLMLGLDGNQETQYF
>TRBV6-4|TRBJ1-2|13
CASSMTGSYGYTF
>TRBV7-6|TRBJ1-1|16
CASSPTGGVRNTEAFF
>TRBV6-6|TRBJ1-2|14
CASSYSLQGEGYTF
>TRBV29-1|TRBJ2-5|10
CSVGGETQYF
>TRBV18|TRBJ1-2|15
CASSPSRGAGYGYTF
>TRBV14|TRBJ1-2|12
CASSLTGTLKFF
>TRBV29-1|TRBJ2-2|15
CSVGGDRVGTGELFF
>TRBV12-5|TRBJ1-6|17
CASDLSDRPSYNSPLHF
>TRBV9|TRBJ1-2|14
CASSVGQGNYGYTF
>TRBV6-1|TRBJ1-2|13
CASRAGSSYGYTF
>TRBV28|TRBJ2-1|15
CASSSRFRGANEQFF
>TRBV12-5|TRBJ2-3|11
CASGQGDTQYF
>TRBV6-1|TRBJ1-5|13
CASHTRGNQPQHF
>TRBV7-2|TRBJ2-5|13
CASRPRAGETQYF
>TRBV5-1|TRBJ2-3|15
CASSLGGTSTDTQYF
>TRBV21-1|TRBJ2-4|16
CASSIDRGPAKNIQYF
>TRBV29-1|TRBJ1-2|12
CSVLTGNYGYTF
>TRBV11-3|TRBJ2-1|14
CASSLRGAYNEQFF
>TRBV27|TRBJ1-2|12
CASSSGQGAHTF
>TRBV2|TRBJ2-1|15
CASSDRNGLVNEQFF
>TRBV2|TRBJ1-4|16
CASRVWDTPVNEKLFF